The present T cell receptor (beta chain) was sequenced within a study of OX40 agonist ivuxolimab in advanced cancers. At cycle 4 day 1, cycle 7 day 1, and baseline, blood was sampled. TCRdb keeps only in-frame clones here, not all; method: immunoSEQ multiplex PCR. The sample includes roughly 61,000 clones, 70% to 90% of them seen just once. The junction had 5 bases not matched to a gene; V was cut back by 3 bases and J by 6 bases. CDR3 length: 13 residues. CDR1 is SGHRS and CDR2 is YFSETQ in the germline V gene. This rearrangement joins TRBV5-1 to TRBJ1-1; TRBD1 matches 7 bases. This receptor was obtained from an adult with an advanced solid tumor such as melanoma, head and neck, liver or kidney cancer. The sequencing used CD4+ or CD8+ T cells sorted from blood, collected in a trial of the OX40 agonist ivuxolimab. The CDR3 here is CASSSTGWSEAFF. Written as DNA, the CDR3 is TGCGCCAGCAGCTCGACAGGGTGGTCTGAAGCTTTCTTT.